The next 5 T cell receptor beta chains were all read from a single sample in a study of regulatory T cells in long-lasting Graves disease. Specified time point: newly diagnosed GD, antithyroid drugs for less than 3 months. PBMC-extracted RNA yielded the TCR library. Both iRepertoire HTBI primers and Arm-PCR of CDR3 regions were used to build the TCR beta libraries. From the multiplex PCR reads, TCRdb called clonotypes with MiXCR, one entry per CDR3 protein. The table has hundreds of thousands of distinct CDR3 sequences, 16% seen once. The data were also submitted as part of a second study, on T cells in Graves' hyperthyroidism and ophthalmopathy.

The starting material was peripheral blood mononuclear cells (PBMCs), obtained at new diagnosis, from a patient treated with antithyroid drugs. The receptors were sampled from a young woman with Graves disease.

This clonotype appeared many times. The chain has TRBV18 and TRBJ2-5; D not certain. CDR1 is KGHSH and CDR2 is LQKENI in the germline V gene. There are 15 residues in the CDR3. The V end lost 6 bases, the J end lost 0 bases, and 14 bases lay between the germline ends. The CDR3 coding sequence is TGTGCCAGCTCTCGCGTGGACGGTAACCAAGAGACCCAGTACTTC. As protein: CASSRVDGNQETQYF.

The rearrangement joins TRBV4-1 to TRBJ2-1; D perhaps matches TRBD2 (6 bases). This CDR3 is built from 16 residues. Trimming removed 7 bases at V and 1 base at J, with 17 bases between. Germline CDR1 reads MGHRA; CDR2 reads YSYEKL. In DNA, the CDR3 is TGCGCCAGCACTACAACTTTCAGCGGGTCCTACAATGAGCAGTTCTTC. Translation: CASTTTFSGSYNEQFF.

This clonotype turned up a few times. CDR3 residues: CASSQGWRADTQYF. The CDR3 DNA is TGTGCCAGCAGCCAAGGCTGGAGGGCAGATACGCAGTATTTT. The chain has TRBV3-1 and TRBJ2-3; D perhaps matches TRBD2 (6 bases). Trimming pared 1 base from V and 4 bases from J, leaving 9 bases between. CDR3 length: 14 amino acids. Germline values: CDR1 LGHDT, CDR2 YNNKEL (reference sequence).

The CDR3 region is CASSQGDLAGGIQYF. Written as DNA, the CDR3 is TGCGCCAGCAGCCAGGGTGATCTAGCGGGGGGGATTCAGTACTTC. J is TRBJ2-4 and V is TRBV4-1, with 12 nucleotides matching TRBD2. CDR3 size: 15 residues. The junction had 7 bases not matched to a gene; V was cut back by 3 bases and J by 10 bases. Germline lookup yields CDR1 MGHRA and CDR2 YSYEKL.

This clonotype has a handful of counts. J is TRBJ2-5 and V is TRBV25-1; D may correspond to TRBD1 or TRBD2 (5 bases each). The CDR3 is made up of 13 amino acids. With 7 bases removed from V and 5 bases from J, the gap between germline ends came to 14 bases. CDR1 and CDR2 (germline): MGHDK, SYGVNS. The CDR3 reads CASTGRASETQYF. The CDR3, as DNA: TGTGCCAGCACGGGACGCGCCTCGGAGACCCAGTACTTC.